These T cell receptor beta chains were read from a single sample in a study of PD-1 blockade in classical Hodgkin lymphoma. TCRdb's copy holds only in-frame clones and misses some; the assay was immunoSEQ multiplex PCR. The sample contains approximately 57,000 clones, approximately 90% of which appear only once. Here the sequenced sample was peripheral blood mononuclear cells (PBMCs), taken before the second cycle of nivolumab. All receptors come from a human donor with classical Hodgkin lymphoma. Each CDR3 is given without its conserved first and last residue. The D gene is left open where the match is weak.

d_gene | v_gene | CDR3aa
TRBD1 | TRBV6-5 | ASTEDRSSGTQY
TRBD1 | TRBV19 | ASSPGQFLYEQY
TRBD2 | TRBV6-1 | ASSELAGGQETQY
- | TRBV5-1 | ASSPWDPGVNEQF
- | TRBV7-3 | AVTQGPYGYT
- | TRBV4-1 | ASSQEPGSSYNEQF
- | TRBV10-3 | AISESTMGGWGRGPGNTIY
- | TRBV5-1 | ASSLVRGDTEAF
- | TRBV6-5 | ASSYGSRVRQETQY
- | TRBV28 | ASSSPGDPDSLHEQF
TRBD1 | TRBV6-1 | ASSEGRAGGQPQH
- | TRBV6-5 | ASSYRNSQGNQPQH
TRBD1 | TRBV5-1 | ASSVQGDGYT
TRBD1 | TRBV30 | AWTGYRGTSYEQY
TRBD2 | TRBV7-2 | ASSLALAGVQY
- | TRBV5-1 | ASSPGTASSGNTIY
- | TRBV10-1 | ASSARQDGCRETQY
- | TRBV6-1 | ASTVLDRTYEQY
- | TRBV5-4 | ASSLSGALNQPQH